This T cell receptor beta chain was retrieved from a study of T-cell reconstitution after alpha-beta-depleted transplantation in children. Germline loops: CDR1 SGHRS, CDR2 YFSETQ. CDR3 length: 15 amino acids. The junction had 9 bases not matched to a gene; V was cut back by 3 bases and J by 5 bases. Unique molecular identifiers were incorporated into the prepared TCRbeta library. In TCRdb, the PCR reads were re-called with MiXCR into one record per CDR3 protein. The sample has 450,000 to 600,000 distinct CDR3 sequences, around a third seen once. The TCR sequence derives from a human donor who donated a stem cell graft to a child with aplastic anemia. The V gene is TRBV5-1, the J gene TRBJ1-1; 8 bases are shared with TRBD1. Sample: PBMCs from the stem cell graft donor, taken from the stem cell graft. The CDR3 spells CASSYSGRGLTEAFF. Written as DNA, the CDR3 is TGCGCCAGCAGCTACTCCGGCAGGGGGCTAACTGAAGCTTTCTTT.